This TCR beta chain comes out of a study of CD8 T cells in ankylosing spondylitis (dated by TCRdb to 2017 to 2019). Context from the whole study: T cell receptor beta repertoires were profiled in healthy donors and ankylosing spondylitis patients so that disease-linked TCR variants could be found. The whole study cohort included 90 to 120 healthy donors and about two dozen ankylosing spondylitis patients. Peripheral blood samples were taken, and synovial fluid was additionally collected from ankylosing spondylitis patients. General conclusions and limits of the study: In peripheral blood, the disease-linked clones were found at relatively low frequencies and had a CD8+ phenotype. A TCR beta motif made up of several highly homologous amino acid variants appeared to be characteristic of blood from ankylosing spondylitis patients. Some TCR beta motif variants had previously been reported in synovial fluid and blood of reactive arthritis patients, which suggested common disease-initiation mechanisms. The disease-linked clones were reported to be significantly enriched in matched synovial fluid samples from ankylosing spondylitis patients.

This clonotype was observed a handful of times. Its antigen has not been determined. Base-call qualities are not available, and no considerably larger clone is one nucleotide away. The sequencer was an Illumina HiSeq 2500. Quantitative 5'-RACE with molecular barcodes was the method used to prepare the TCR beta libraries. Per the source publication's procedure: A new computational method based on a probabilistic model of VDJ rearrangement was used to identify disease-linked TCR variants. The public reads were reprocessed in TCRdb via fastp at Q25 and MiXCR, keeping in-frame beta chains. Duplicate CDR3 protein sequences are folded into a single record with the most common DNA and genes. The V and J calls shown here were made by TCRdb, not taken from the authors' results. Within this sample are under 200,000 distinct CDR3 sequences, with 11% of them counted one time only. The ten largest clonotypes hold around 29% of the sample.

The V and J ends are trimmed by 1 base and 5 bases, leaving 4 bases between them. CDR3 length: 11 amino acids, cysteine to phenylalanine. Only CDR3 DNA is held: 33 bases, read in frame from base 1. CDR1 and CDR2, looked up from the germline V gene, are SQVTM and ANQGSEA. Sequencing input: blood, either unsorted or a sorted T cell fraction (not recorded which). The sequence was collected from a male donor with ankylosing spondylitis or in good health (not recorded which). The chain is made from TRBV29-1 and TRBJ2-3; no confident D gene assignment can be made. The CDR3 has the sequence CSVEAGDTQYF. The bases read TGCAGCGTTGAAGCGGGAGATACGCAGTATTTT.